These T cell receptor beta chains were read from a single sample in a study of CD8+ T cells in alopecia areata. Libraries were prepared by immunoSEQ multiplex PCR; TCRdb keeps only in-frame clonotypes and omits some of them. The repertoire holds about 210,000 clones, around 43% seen once, with around 3% in the top ten. Sequenced material: CD4+ T cells sorted from blood, taken between weeks 36 and 40, from a patient treated with tofacitinib. The receptors derive from a human donor with alopecia areata. The CDR3 runs from the conserved cysteine through the conserved F or W. The D gene is left open where the match is weak. Clone size, where shown, is once, few, many, or a class for clones that have expanded.

TRBD2,TRBJ2-1,TRBV5-4,-,CASSSNGLAGVNEQFF,TGTGCCAGCAGCTCAAACGGACTAGCGGGAGTCAATGAGCAGTTCTTC
TRBD1,TRBJ1-1,TRBV19,few,CASIHPGQGSEAFF,TGTGCCAGTATCCACCCGGGACAGGGGTCTGAAGCTTTCTTT
TRBD1,TRBJ2-7,TRBV5-4,-,CASSRGQGATYYEQYF,TGTGCCAGCAGCCGGGGGCAGGGGGCTACCTACTACGAGCAGTACTTC
TRBD1,TRBJ1-1,TRBV18,-,CASSSTGRETEAFF,TGTGCCAGCTCATCGACAGGGCGGGAGACTGAAGCTTTCTTT
TRBD1,TRBJ2-7,TRBV10-3,-,CATTGVHEQYF,TGTGCCACGACAGGGGTTCACGAGCAGTACTTC
TRBD1,TRBJ1-2,TRBV6-5,-,CASSSPDRGNYGYTF,TGTGCCAGCAGCTCCCCCGACAGGGGAAACTATGGCTACACCTTC
-,TRBJ2-7,TRBV11-2,-,CASARERLTYEQYF,TGTGCCAGCGCCAGGGAGCGATTAACCTACGAGCAGTACTTC
-,TRBJ2-6,TRBV5-8,-,CASSLGLSGANVLTF,TGTGCCAGCAGCCTGGGCCTCTCTGGGGCCAACGTCCTGACTTTC
TRBD2,TRBJ2-4,TRBV4-3,-,CASSQDTSGVAKNIQYF,TGCGCCAGCAGCCAAGATACTAGCGGGGTGGCCAAAAACATTCAGTACTTC
-,TRBJ1-1,TRBV5-1,few,CASSDQGLPNTEAFF,TGCGCCAGCAGCGACCAGGGACTGCCGAACACTGAAGCTTTCTTT
-,TRBJ2-2,TRBV30,-,CAWSYGSLETGELFF,TGTGCCTGGAGTTATGGGAGTTTGGAAACCGGGGAGCTGTTTTTT
-,TRBJ2-6,TRBV12-5,-,CASGLAGANVLTF,TGTGCTAGTGGTTTAGCGGGGGCCAACGTCCTGACTTTC
TRBD1,TRBJ2-5,TRBV6-5,-,CASSRGDRGPETQYF,TGTGCCAGCAGCCGCGGTGACAGGGGGCCGGAGACCCAGTACTTC
TRBD1,TRBJ2-7,TRBV30,-,CAWKDRTGVYEQYF,TGTGCCTGGAAAGATCGGACAGGAGTCTACGAGCAGTACTTC
TRBD1,TRBJ1-5,TRBV9,few,CASSGGQGAYQPQHF,TGTGCCAGCAGCGGGGGACAGGGGGCTTATCAGCCCCAGCATTTT
-,TRBJ2-7,TRBV10-3,once,CAISGTSYEQYF,TGTGCCATCAGTGGGACCTCCTACGAGCAGTACTTC
-,TRBJ2-5,TRBV14,-,CASSPQTSGQLDF,TGTGCCAGCAGCCCCCAAACCTCCGGACAGCTGGACTTC
-,TRBJ2-5,TRBV29-1,-,CSVALFPGDQETQYF,TGCAGCGTTGCTCTGTTTCCGGGGGACCAAGAGACCCAGTACTTC
TRBD2,TRBJ2-3,TRBV5-1,-,CASSPEGAGALDTQYF,TGCGCCAGCAGCCCCGAGGGAGCGGGAGCCTTGGATACGCAGTATTTT
-,TRBJ2-1,TRBV27,few,CASSYRRNEQFF,TGTGCCAGCAGTTACAGACGTAATGAGCAGTTCTTC
-,TRBJ1-1,TRBV5-4,-,CASTPQLGASGTEAFF,TGTGCCAGCACCCCTCAGCTTGGGGCTTCGGGCACTGAAGCTTTCTTT
-,TRBJ1-1,TRBV5-1,-,CASSSPGLMTEAFF,TGCGCCAGCAGCTCCCCAGGCCTGATGACTGAAGCTTTCTTT
-,TRBJ2-4,TRBV6-5,-,CASSYRERVSKNIQYF,TGTGCCAGCAGTTACCGCGAGCGAGTATCCAAAAACATTCAGTACTTC
-,TRBJ2-5,TRBV13,-,CASSLGTIQETQYF,TGTGCCAGCAGCTTAGGGACCATACAAGAGACCCAGTACTTC
TRBD1,TRBJ2-3,TRBV5-6,few,CASSLEAGQGTQYF,TGTGCCAGCAGCTTGGAGGCGGGACAGGGTACGCAGTATTTT
-,TRBJ1-2,TRBV27,few,CASSLSPRTAYGYTF,TGTGCCAGCAGTCTCTCCCCCCGGACAGCTTATGGCTACACCTTC
-,TRBJ2-1,TRBV29-1,few,CSVRGTSYNEQFF,TGCAGCGTTCGAGGGACTTCCTACAATGAGCAGTTCTTC
TRBD1,TRBJ2-2,TRBV23-1,-,CADPGQGCRGLAGELFF,TGCGCCGATCCGGGACAGGGGTGTCGGGGATTGGCCGGGGAGCTGTTTTTT
-,TRBJ1-4,TRBV5-1,-,CASSLIAQGGNEKLFF,TGCGCCAGCAGCTTGATAGCACAGGGCGGTAATGAAAAACTGTTTTTT
-,TRBJ2-5,TRBV25-1,-,CASSEFGRGKETQYF,TGTGCCAGCAGTGAATTTGGCAGGGGTAAAGAGACCCAGTACTTC
-,TRBJ2-1,TRBV19,few,CASNAAPGRYNEQFF,TGTGCCAGTAATGCAGCGCCGGGCCGATACAATGAGCAGTTCTTC
TRBD2,TRBJ2-1,TRBV29-1,-,CSGSRGGWDPYNEQFF,TGCAGCGGCAGCCGGGGGGGATGGGACCCCTACAATGAGCAGTTCTTC
TRBD2,TRBJ2-7,TRBV5-1,-,CASSWGLAGRYEQYF,TGCGCCAGCAGCTGGGGACTAGCGGGCCGCTACGAGCAGTACTTC
TRBD2,TRBJ2-1,TRBV7-9,-,CASSSPGLGTYNEQFF,TGTGCCAGCAGCAGCCCCGGACTAGGAACCTACAATGAGCAGTTCTTC
-,TRBJ2-1,TRBV30,-,CAWSGGINNEQFF,TGTGCCTGGAGTGGGGGAATCAACAATGAGCAGTTCTTC
TRBD1,TRBJ2-3,TRBV5-4,-,CASSGGQGAHTDTQYF,TGTGCCAGCAGCGGGGGACAGGGGGCACACACAGATACGCAGTATTTT
-,TRBJ2-1,TRBV7-2,few,CASSPSGTTLFF,TGTGCCAGCAGCCCCTCCGGGACCACGCTGTTCTTC
TRBD2,TRBJ2-7,TRBV6-5,-,CASSKLAVAYEQYF,TGTGCCAGCAGTAAACTAGCGGTCGCCTACGAGCAGTACTTC
-,TRBJ2-1,TRBV7-9,once,CASSFTGTYNNEQFF,TGTGCCAGCAGCTTTACCGGGACCTACAACAATGAGCAGTTCTTC
TRBD2,TRBJ2-7,TRBV15,-,CATRLAGGSYEQYF,TGTGCCACCAGGTTAGCGGGAGGGTCCTACGAGCAGTACTTC